Listed below are T cell receptor beta chains from one sample, sequenced in a study of circulating and synovial CD4+ cells in juvenile arthritis. Here immunoSEQ multiplex PCR was the method, and the copy in TCRdb shows in-frame clones only, minus some. The sample records some 30,000 clones, just over 90% being singletons. The sample comprised CD4+ T cells from blood. These receptors came from a human donor with juvenile idiopathic arthritis. CDR3s include the opening cysteine and the closing phenylalanine or tryptophan. The order of the fields is V gene, clone size, J gene, D gene, CDR3 protein, CDR3 DNA. The D gene is left open where the match is weak. The size entry is marked missing in some rows and otherwise reads once, few, many or a size class.

TRBV4-1	-	TRBJ2-7	TRBD2	CASRAAGGSSYEQYF	TGCGCCAGTAGGGCGGCGGGAGGTTCGTCCTACGAGCAGTACTTC
TRBV7-3	-	TRBJ2-1	-	CASSLKSGDGGSEQFF	TGTGCCAGCAGCTTAAAGTCGGGAGACGGGGGAAGTGAGCAGTTCTTC
TRBV30	-	TRBJ1-1	-	CAWSVSRGGSIWDTEAFF	TGTGCCTGGAGTGTAAGCAGGGGCGGTTCTATTTGGGACACTGAAGCTTTCTTT
TRBV6-5	-	TRBJ2-7	-	CASSPRVGEQYF	TGTGCCAGCAGCCCGAGGGTAGGCGAGCAGTACTTC
TRBV5-5	once	TRBJ2-3	-	CASSLVVGQGRTDTQYF	TGTGCCAGCAGCTTGGTAGTTGGTCAGGGGCGCACAGATACGCAGTATTTT
TRBV4-1	-	TRBJ2-7	-	CASSQHSGTYEQYF	TGCGCCAGCAGCCAGCACTCGGGGACCTACGAGCAGTACTTC
TRBV5-1	-	TRBJ1-4	-	CASSLAPYRVATNEKLFF	TGCGCCAGCAGCTTGGCCCCGTATCGGGTTGCAACTAATGAAAAACTGTTTTTT
TRBV19	-	TRBJ1-5	TRBD1	CASSRDRGGMGNQPQHF	TGTGCCAGTTCACGGGACAGGGGAGGTATGGGCAATCAGCCCCAGCATTTT
TRBV10-1	-	TRBJ2-5	-	CASSEDRPGTQYF	TGCGCCAGCAGTGAGGACCGCCCAGGGACCCAGTACTTC
TRBV10-3	-	TRBJ2-2	-	CAISESGSGNTGELFF	TGTGCCATCAGTGAGTCGGGGAGCGGAAACACCGGGGAGCTGTTTTTT
TRBV27	-	TRBJ2-7	TRBD1	CASSLRTGGYEQYF	TGTGCCAGCAGTTTACGGACAGGGGGCTACGAGCAGTACTTC
TRBV30	-	TRBJ1-5	-	CAWKGQAYSNQPQHF	TGTGCCTGGAAGGGACAAGCTTATAGCAATCAGCCCCAGCATTTT
TRBV4-1	-	TRBJ2-5	TRBD2	CASSQDPRLAETQYF	TGCGCCAGCAGCCAAGATCCCCGACTAGCTGAGACCCAGTACTTC
TRBV15	-	TRBJ1-5	TRBD1	CATSRGKNYYRGGERQPQHF	TGTGCCACCAGCAGAGGAAAAAATTATTACAGGGGAGGAGAACGTCAGCCCCAGCATTTT
TRBV5-4	-	TRBJ2-7	-	CASSPWAGRPGDEQYF	TGTGCCAGCAGCCCTTGGGCGGGCAGGCCGGGGGACGAGCAGTACTTC
TRBV18	-	TRBJ1-5	-	CASSPGPTGNQPQHF	TGTGCCAGCTCACCCGGACCTACAGGGAATCAGCCCCAGCATTTT
TRBV6-6	-	TRBJ2-3	TRBD1	CASSYQTGGGTDTQYF	TGTGCCAGCAGTTACCAGACAGGGGGTGGCACAGATACGCAGTATTTT
TRBV4-1	-	TRBJ2-5	TRBD2	CASSRGLAGLLGEQYF	TGCGCCAGCAGCCGAGGACTAGCGGGACTGTTGGGTGAGCAGTACTTC
TRBV10-1	-	TRBJ2-7	-	CASSKDGNYEQYF	TGCGCCAGCAGCAAGGACGGGAACTACGAGCAGTACTTC
TRBV28	-	TRBJ1-4	-	CASSWSRGGLGEKLFF	TGTGCCAGCAGTTGGTCCCGCGGGGGGCTTGGTGAAAAACTGTTTTTT
TRBV29-1	-	TRBJ1-1	-	CSPGGDTEAFF	TGCAGTCCTGGGGGGGACACTGAAGCTTTCTTT
TRBV28	-	TRBJ2-1	TRBD1	CASMGQGAFYNEQFF	TGTGCCAGCATGGGACAGGGGGCTTTCTACAATGAGCAGTTCTTC